One sample yielded the 18 T cell receptor beta chains listed below, sequenced in a study of regulatory T cells in long-lasting Graves disease. Building of the TCR beta libraries involved iRepertoire HTBI primers and Arm-PCR of CDR3 regions. TCRdb independently ran MiXCR on the multiplex PCR reads; one entry per CDR3 protein. The sample includes about 540,000 distinct CDR3 sequences, approximately 13% of them seen just once. Time point meaning: newly diagnosed GD, antithyroid drugs for less than 3 months. From RNA extracted from PBMCs, the TCR library was made. These same data were also listed under a study on T cells in Graves' hyperthyroidism and ophthalmopathy.

The starting material was peripheral blood mononuclear cells (PBMCs), obtained at new diagnosis, from a patient treated with antithyroid drugs. These receptors were collected from a man under 40 with Graves disease.

This clonotype has ten or more counts. The genes are TRBV24-1 and TRBJ2-7; TRBD1 agrees at 9 bases. The CDR3 runs 16 residues. Trimming at V came to 3 bases and at J to 0 bases, leaving 5 bases not matched to a gene. Germline V gene lookup returns CDR1 KGHDR and CDR2 SFDVKD. The CDR3 nucleotides read TGTGCCACCAGTGATCCGGGACAGGGCAGCTCCTACGAGCAGTACTTC. As protein: CATSDPGQGSSYEQYF.

The J gene is TRBJ2-7, the V gene TRBV19, with 7 bases fitting TRBD2. The length of the CDR3 is 15 residues. The V gene's germline CDR1 is LNHDA and CDR2 SQIVND (reference sequence). The V gene end was trimmed by 7 bases and the J gene end by 3 bases; junction bases not matched to a gene: 12. CDR3 region: CASTPPEAGFYEQYF. For the CDR3, the DNA is TGTGCCAGTACCCCCCCCGAAGCGGGGTTCTACGAGCAGTACTTC.

This clonotype was recorded at least ten times. V usage is TRBV11-2 and J usage is TRBJ2-7; 13 nucleotides line up with TRBD2. Trimming at V came to 4 bases and at J to 2 bases, leaving 5 bases not matched to a gene. This CDR3 contains 16 residues. CDR1 and CDR2 (germline): SGHAT, FQNNGV. The CDR3 region is CASSSWTSGSPYEQYF. The CDR3 DNA follows: TGTGCCAGCAGCTCATGGACTAGCGGGAGTCCCTACGAGCAGTACTTC.

This clonotype was counted many times. The V gene is TRBV11-2, the J gene TRBJ2-3; D unresolved. CDR1 is SGHAT, CDR2 FQNNGV, per germline. The CDR3 extends over 12 amino acids. With 5 bases removed from V and 2 bases from J, the gap between germline ends came to 5 bases. CDR3 bases: TGTGCCAGCAGCATTCTCACAGATACGCAGTATTTT. Encoded protein: CASSILTDTQYF. The whole variable domain, filled in from reference TRBV11-2 and TRBJ2-3, reads EAGVAQSPRYKIIEKRQSVAFWCNPISGHATLYWYQQILGQGPKLLIQFQNNGVVDDSQLPKDRFSAERLKGVDSTLKIQPAKLEDSAVYLCASSILTDTQYFGPGTRLTVL.

This chain joins TRBV20-1 and TRBJ2-4; either TRBD1 or TRBD2 may supply D (6 bases each). Germline lookup yields CDR1 DFQATT and CDR2 SNEGSKA (reference sequence). The CDR3 sequence is 14 residues long. V was pared by 0 bases and J by 6 bases, with 12 bases between. As DNA, the CDR3 is TGCAGTGCTAGAGAAGGGGGGATGGGAAACATTCAGTACTTC. It is translated as CSAREGGMGNIQYF.

This clonotype has at least ten counts. The chain uses TRBV3-1 and TRBJ1-1; D perhaps matches TRBD1 (5 bases). CDR3 size: 16 residues. Trimming cost V 1 base and J 0 bases, with 12 bases left between them. CDR1 and CDR2 (germline): LGHDT, YNNKEL (reference sequence). CDR3 coding DNA: TGTGCCAGCAGCCAAGGGGGGATTGGTATGAACACTGAAGCTTTCTTT. Its protein product is CASSQGGIGMNTEAFF.

As concerns this clonotype: This could be a read error, since a much larger clone is one nucleotide away. The chain links TRBV30 to TRBJ1-2; D unresolved. CDR3 length equals 11 residues. Germline V lookup: CDR1 GTSNPN, CDR2 SVGIG (reference sequence). V lost 4 bases to trimming and J lost 2 bases, with 5 bases between them. CDR3 region: CAWTTNYGYTF. The CDR3 DNA sequence: TGTGCCTGGACTACGAACTATGGCTACACCTTC.

The rearrangement uses TRBV20-1 and TRBJ2-1, with D possibly being TRBD1 or TRBD2 (5 bases each). This CDR3 has 12 residues. The germline gives CDR1 DFQATT, CDR2 SNEGSKA (reference sequence). Trimming left V 4 bases short and J 7 bases short, with 11 bases between. CDR3 in amino acids: CSAIEGPNEQFF. The CDR3 DNA follows: TGCAGTGCTATTGAGGGGCCAAATGAGCAGTTCTTC.

This clonotype has ten or more counts. This chain links TRBV20-1 with TRBJ2-7; 13 bases fit TRBD2. Looked up from germline, CDR1 is DFQATT and CDR2 is SNEGSKA (reference sequence). This CDR3 contains 13 residues. Losses at the gene ends were 7 bases for V and 3 bases for J; bases not matched to a gene: 3. Here the CDR3 DNA reads TGCAGTGTTCGGACTAGCGGGAGCTACGAGCAGTACTTC. This sequence encodes CSVRTSGSYEQYF.

V gene TRBV4-1 combines with J gene TRBJ2-1, with D unresolved. The CDR3 spans 11 residues. Germline V gene lookup returns CDR1 MGHRA and CDR2 YSYEKL. V was pared by 1 base and J by 9 bases, with 4 bases between. CDR3 bases: TGCGCCAGCAGCCAAGCTTTTGAGCAGTTCTTC. Its translation is CASSQAFEQFF.

About this clonotype itself: This may come from a read error, since a much larger clone is one base off. The chain recombines TRBV2 with TRBJ1-4; 8 bases match TRBD1. From germline, CDR1 is SNHLY and CDR2 FYNNEI. This CDR3 comprises 14 residues. CDR3 amino acids: CASRDGTGNGKLFF. In DNA, the CDR3 is TGTGCCAGCAGAGACGGGACAGGAAATGGAAAACTGTTTTTT. The whole variable domain, filled in from reference TRBV2 and TRBJ1-4, reads EPEVTQTPSHQVTQMGQEVILRCVPISNHLYFYWYRQILGQKVEFLVSFYNNEISEKSEIFDDQFSVERPDGSNFTLKIRSTKLEDSAMYFCASRDGTGNGKLFFGSGTQLSVL.

The V gene is TRBV18, the J gene TRBJ2-2; maybe TRBD1 (6 bases). In germline, CDR1 is KGHSH, CDR2 LQKENI. V was pared by 2 bases and J by 5 bases, with 6 bases between. The CDR3 loop spans 13 amino acids. Written as DNA, the CDR3 is TGTGCCAGCTCACCAACAGGGACCGGGGAGCTGTTTTTT. Translation gives CASSPTGTGELFF. Based on the CDR3 plus reference TRBV18 and TRBJ2-2, the full variable domain is NAGVMQNPRHLVRRRGQEARLRCSPMKGHSHVYWYRQLPEEGLKFMVYLQKENIIDESGMPKERFSAEFPKEGPSILRIQQVVRGDSAAYFCASSPTGTGELFFGEGSRLTVL.

Ten or more counts support this clonotype. The V and J genes are TRBV5-1 and TRBJ2-1; 9 bases line up with TRBD1. The germline V gene encodes CDR1 SGHRS and CDR2 YFSETQ. V lost 4 bases and J lost 8; bases outside the gene matches: 13. The CDR3 contains 16 residues. The CDR3 loop reads CASSAPGQGVADEQFF. CDR3 nucleotides: TGCGCCAGCAGCGCCCCGGGACAGGGAGTCGCCGATGAGCAGTTCTTC.

This clonotype has only a few counts. This chain connects TRBV19 to TRBJ2-3, with 9 positions matching TRBD2. The length of the CDR3 is 14 residues. Germline CDR1 reads LNHDA; CDR2 reads SQIVND (reference sequence). Germline trimming cut 5 bases from V and 2 bases from J; bases unmatched to any gene: 2. The DNA for the CDR3 is TGTGCCAGTAGTGCGGGAGGGGACACAGATACGCAGTATTTT. Translated: CASSAGGDTDTQYF.

Details on this clonotype: A much larger clone lies one base from this, so it may be a read error. The CDR3 is CSAQSEFAEAQYF. The CDR3 DNA is TGCAGTGCCCAAAGCGAGTTTGCCGAGGCCCAGTACTTC. The chain is built from TRBV20-1 and TRBJ2-5, with no clear D. The CDR3 extends over 13 amino acids. Germline V gene sequence: CDR1 DFQATT, CDR2 SNEGSKA (reference sequence). V was shortened by 6 bases and J by 9 bases, with 20 bases between the two germline ends.

The chain joins TRBV29-1 to TRBJ1-2, with 7 bases that match TRBD1. The CDR3 extends over 13 amino acids. V lost 5 bases and J lost 2; bases outside the gene matches: 5. From germline, CDR1 is SQVTM and CDR2 ANQGSEA. CDR3 sequence (DNA): TGCAGCGTTACCTCGACAGGGAACTATGGCTACACCTTC. Amino acid sequence: CSVTSTGNYGYTF.

This chain links TRBV24-1 with TRBJ2-1, with D perhaps matching TRBD2 (6 bases). Per germline, CDR1 KGHDR and CDR2 SFDVKD. The CDR3 is 18 amino acids. Trimming pared 2 bases from V and 4 bases from J, leaving 20 bases between. In DNA form, the CDR3 reads TGTGCCACCAGTGATTGGGAGGCCTCCGGGACGGATTACAATGAGCAGTTCTTC. It encodes CATSDWEASGTDYNEQFF.

This clonotype was recorded many times. The chain is built from TRBV2 and TRBJ2-7; TRBD2 matches at 10 bases. Trimming took 2 bases from V and 2 from J; bases not matched to a gene: 3. The CDR3 totals 15 residues. Germline V gives CDR1 SNHLY, CDR2 FYNNEI. CDR3 nucleotide sequence: TGTGCCAGCAGTGAAACTAGCGGGACCCCCTACGAGCAGTACTTC. It encodes CASSETSGTPYEQYF.